This T cell receptor (beta chain) was observed in a study of T cell repertoires in cytomegalovirus infection. Study overall: It can be stated that public TCR beta signatures indicated CMV infection as well as a matching HLA type. Points from the study as a whole: Clonotypes of TCR beta that were HLA-C-restricted and CMV-specific dominated the ex vivo response.

Many counts were recorded for this clonotype. The target antigen is unknown. TCRdb reprocessed the reads via MiXCR and lists one record per CDR3 protein. Of more than 200,000 distinct CDR3 sequences listed, roughly 9% were seen once; the top ten hold roughly 16%. In germline, CDR1 is MGHDK, CDR2 SYGVNS. Trimming left V 7 bases short and J 2 bases short, with 17 bases between. CDR3 length: 15 residues. The chain carries TRBV25-1 and TRBJ1-1; tentatively, D is TRBD1 (6 bases). This receptor was taken from a human donor in good health (CMV status not recorded). Some clones in this sample may be carry-over from other donors' samples. Sequences were obtained from PBMCs. The CDR3 loop reads CASTQSGALNTEAFF. DNA of the CDR3: TGTGCCAGCACTCAATCAGGGGCCTTAAACACTGAAGCTTTCTTT.